Below, 21 T cell receptor beta chains from the same sample are listed, as sequenced in a study of shared clonotypes between healthy human individuals (dated by TCRdb to between 2020 and 2021). For the CD8 naive samples, CD45RO-negative cells were positively selected for CCR7, yielding a CD45RA+CCR7+ population from which TemRA cells were excluded. Library generation was performed with the immunoSEQ multiplex PCR assay. This immuneACCESS table, as held by TCRdb, lists in-frame sequences with V and J called but not all clones. Of the missing ones, under half trace to an unresolved V gene in checked studies; the others have no known cause. Present in this sample are around 2.1 million clones, approximately 94% of which were seen just once. The ten top clones hold more than 1.5% of the sample. Sequences were obtained from naive CD8+ T cells from PBMCs. Interpreted using the paper, the cell subset or site label stands for: CD45RA+CCR7+. These receptors were taken from a man aged 18 to 29 in good health. Some clones in this sample may be carry-over from other donors' samples.

This chain's CDR3 is CASSFPTSLSYEQYF. CDR3 nucleotides: TGTGCCAGCAGCTTTCCGACTAGCCTCTCCTACGAGCAGTACTTC. This sequence joins TRBV7-8 and TRBJ2-7; 7 bases fit TRBD2. The CDR3 has 15 amino acids. V was clipped by 3 bases and J by 0 bases; unmatched bases: 5. Germline V gene sequence: CDR1 SGHVS, CDR2 FQNEAQ.

This chain links TRBV2 with TRBJ1-2, with TRBD1 as a possible D gene (5 bases). V lost 1 base, J lost 4 bases, and 10 bases lay in between. The CDR3 runs to 14 residues. Germline loops: CDR1 SNHLY, CDR2 FYNNEI. For the CDR3, the DNA is TGTGCCAGCAGTGAAGGAACAGGCCCCTATGGCTACACCTTC. This encodes CASSEGTGPYGYTF.

The chain combines TRBV6-1 with TRBJ2-1; TRBD2 agrees at 7 bases. J gave up 0 bases and V 1 base, and 6 bases lay outside the gene matches. The CDR3 spans 17 residues. Germline CDR1 is MNHNS and CDR2 is SASEGT. The CDR3 reads CASSEGIPSGSYNEQFF. In nucleotides, the CDR3 is TGTGCCAGCAGTGAAGGGATACCTAGCGGCTCCTACAATGAGCAGTTCTTC.

The chain couples TRBV7-6 to TRBJ2-5; D uncertain. The germline V and J ends were trimmed by 5 bases and 2 bases, with 6 bases remaining between them. Germline V CDR1 and CDR2: SGHVS, FNYEAQ. This CDR3 comprises 12 residues. The CDR3 loop reads CASSTSQETQYF. CDR3 DNA sequence: TGTGCCAGCAGCACCAGTCAAGAGACCCAGTACTTC.

The CDR3 loop reads CASSMFGGLGTEAFF. CDR3 in DNA: TGTGCCAGTAGTATGTTCGGGGGGCTGGGCACTGAAGCTTTCTTT. The chain is built from TRBV19 and TRBJ1-1; tentative D call: TRBD1 (6 bases). Germline CDR1 reads LNHDA; CDR2 reads SQIVND (reference sequence). V was trimmed by 3 bases and J by 4 bases, leaving 15 bases between them. This CDR3 region has 15 residues.

The chain combines TRBV6-5 with TRBJ2-7, with D perhaps TRBD1 or TRBD2 (5 bases each). Trimming pared 0 bases from V and 4 bases from J, leaving 16 bases between. CDR3 length equals 16 residues. Germline V lookup: CDR1 MNHEY, CDR2 SVGAGI. CDR3 in amino acids: CASSYSGTDSPYEQYF. CDR3 bases: TGTGCCAGCAGTTACTCGGGGACGGATTCACCTTACGAGCAGTACTTC.

This chain joins TRBV11-2 and TRBJ2-7; D is possibly TRBD1 (6 bases). The CDR3 is 14 amino acids. CDR1 SGHAT and CDR2 FQNNGV come from the germline V gene. The germline V and J ends were trimmed by 5 bases and 5 bases, with 16 bases remaining between them. The chain's CDR3 is CASSPRGSRNEQYF. As DNA, the CDR3 is TGTGCCAGCAGCCCCAGGGGATCCCGAAACGAGCAGTACTTC.

This rearrangement joins TRBV7-2 to TRBJ1-5; unclear D gene. Trimming shortened V by 1 base and J by 0 bases, and 13 bases separated the two germline ends. The CDR3 extends over 17 amino acids. CDR1 SGHTA and CDR2 FQGNSA come from the germline V gene. DNA of the CDR3: TGTGCCAGCAGCTTAGGGACTGGGATTTATAGCAATCAGCCCCAGCATTTT. It is translated as CASSLGTGIYSNQPQHF.

CDR3 coding DNA: TGTGCCTGGAGAAGTAAGTACCGGGACAGGGAGCAGTACTTC. Translation gives CAWRSKYRDREQYF. The chain links TRBV30 to TRBJ2-7; 8 nucleotides line up with TRBD1. Per the germline V gene, CDR1 is GTSNPN and CDR2 is SVGIG (reference sequence). V lost 3 bases, J lost 7 bases, and 11 bases stayed unmatched. This CDR3 is built from 14 residues. Based on the CDR3 plus reference TRBV30 and TRBJ2-7, the full variable domain is SQTIHQWPATLVQPVGSPLSLECTVEGTSNPNLYWYRQAAGRGLQLLFYSVGIGQISSEVPQNLSASRPQDRQFILSSKKLLLSDSGFYLCAWRSKYRDREQYFGPGTRLTVT.

The gene calls are TRBV9 and TRBJ2-3; D may match TRBD1 or TRBD2 (5 bases each). The germline V and J ends were trimmed by 0 bases and 4 bases, with 9 bases remaining between them. The length of the CDR3 is 14 residues. Germline CDR1 is SGDLS and CDR2 is YYNGEE. The CDR3 protein is CASSVVGGPDTQYF. CDR3 nucleotide sequence: TGTGCCAGCAGCGTAGTTGGGGGTCCAGATACGCAGTATTTT.

The chain employs TRBV6-6 and TRBJ2-3, with a weak D call TRBD2 (5 bases). The CDR3 covers 15 residues. V lost 1 base to trimming and J lost 6 bases, with 14 bases between them. CDR1 and CDR2 (germline): MNHNY, SVGAGI (reference sequence). The CDR3 bases are TGTGCCAGCAGTTACTTGCGGGTGGACGAGGATACGCAGTATTTT. As protein: CASSYLRVDEDTQYF.

The J gene is TRBJ2-7, the V gene TRBV27, with D possibly TRBD2 on 5 matching bases. CDR1 is MNHEY, CDR2 SMNVEV, per germline (reference sequence). V dropped 5 bases and J dropped 1 base, with 12 bases sitting between them. CDR3 size: 14 residues. CDR3 sequence (DNA): TGTGCCAGCAGTGTTACCGGGATATCCTACGAGCAGTACTTC. This gives the protein CASSVTGISYEQYF.

This chain joins TRBV7-2 and TRBJ1-1; a weak D match, TRBD1 (6 bases). The V and J ends lost 5 bases and 6 bases respectively, with 16 bases between them. This CDR3 comprises 14 residues. Germline assignment: CDR1 SGHTA and CDR2 FQGNSA. CDR3 coding DNA: TGTGCCAGCAGCCCATACAGGGTTCGGCCTGAAGCTTTCTTT. This codes for CASSPYRVRPEAFF.

This clone occurred once. This rearrangement joins TRBV5-1 to TRBJ2-7; D uncertain. Trimming pared 4 bases from V and 9 bases from J, leaving 14 bases between. CDR1 SGHRS and CDR2 YFSETQ come from the germline V gene. The CDR3 is made up of 12 amino acids. CDR3 protein: CASSDTATAQYF. The CDR3 DNA reads TGCGCCAGCAGCGATACAGCTACCGCGCAGTACTTC.

This chain joins TRBV15 and TRBJ2-7; 7 positions agree with TRBD2. The CDR3 loop spans 15 amino acids. The germline V gene has CDR1 LNHNV and CDR2 YYDKDF (reference sequence). V dropped 3 bases and J dropped 0; count of bases not matched to a gene: 5. CDR3 nucleotide sequence: TGTGCCACCAGCAGTGGCGGGGGATCCTCCTACGAGCAGTACTTC. Its protein is CATSSGGGSSYEQYF.

The chain combines TRBV5-1 with TRBJ1-1; no firm D call. The CDR3 contains 14 residues. Germline V CDR1 and CDR2: SGHRS, YFSETQ. The V and J ends lost 3 bases and 4 bases respectively, with 13 bases between them. CDR3 bases: TGCGCCAGCAGCTCTATCCGGCAGACCACTGAAGCTTTCTTT. Protein product: CASSSIRQTTEAFF.

The chain uses TRBV4-1 and TRBJ2-7, with D perhaps TRBD2 (5 bases). The CDR3 is 16 residues long. Trimming removed 2 bases at V and 0 bases at J, with 14 bases between. Germline CDR1 reads MGHRA; CDR2 reads YSYEKL. The CDR3 DNA reads TGCGCCAGCAGCCAATACGCAGCGGATAGCTCCTACGAGCAGTACTTC. Amino acid sequence: CASSQYAADSSYEQYF.

Note on this clone: This same CDR3 is encoded by further DNA sequences in the sample. The chain has TRBV6-5 and TRBJ2-2, with 8 bases fitting TRBD1. Germline assignment: CDR1 MNHEY and CDR2 SVGAGI. This CDR3 is 15 amino acids long. V lost 2 bases, J lost 4 bases, and 3 bases stayed unmatched. The DNA for the CDR3 is TGTGCCAGCAGTTACGACAGGGGAGGCACCGGGGAGCTGTTTTTT. It specifies CASSYDRGGTGELFF.

The chain is built from TRBV7-3 and TRBJ1-1, with 10 positions matching TRBD1. The V segment lost 4 bases and the J segment 5 bases; nucleotides outside the gene matches: 1. The CDR3 consists of 13 residues. The V gene's germline CDR1 is SGHTA and CDR2 FQGTGA. As DNA, the CDR3 is TGTGCCAGCAGCTCGGACAGGGGGACTGAAGCTTTCTTT. It codes for CASSSDRGTEAFF.

This chain joins TRBV28 and TRBJ2-5, with 10 bases lining up with TRBD2. The CDR3 is 17 residues long. V lost 4 bases to trimming and J lost 5 bases; unmatched junction nucleotides: 13. From germline, CDR1 is MDHEN and CDR2 SYDVKM. This CDR3 reads CASSSTTGTSAGETQYF. The DNA for the CDR3 is TGTGCCAGCAGTTCGACGACCGGGACTAGCGCGGGGGAGACCCAGTACTTC.

This sequence joins TRBV27 and TRBJ2-7, with TRBD2 as a possible D gene (6 bases). The V gene's germline CDR1 is MNHEY and CDR2 SMNVEV (reference sequence). V shed 6 bases and J shed 6 bases, with 18 bases lying between them. The CDR3 has 14 amino acids. Written as DNA, the CDR3 is TGTGCCAGCAGCCCGCGACTAGGAAGAGCCGAGCAGTACTTC. Protein sequence: CASSPRLGRAEQYF.